A single sample gave rise to the 18 T cell receptor beta chains below, sequenced in a study of blood T cells in healthy people across ages. For the second PCR, which ran for about 7 to 11 cycles, a sample-barcoded 5' primer and a J-beta primer mix were used. TCRdb re-called the 5' RACE reads through MiXCR, storing one row per CDR3 protein. Among nearly 1 million distinct CDR3 sequences, just over 50% were seen once, and the ten largest hold 20% to 25%. The sequenced sample was blood. The receptors derive from a woman aged 60 to 75 in good health.

The gene calls are TRBV11-3 and TRBJ2-1, with D unclear. Trimming pared 1 base from V and 8 bases from J, leaving 12 bases between. This CDR3 has 14 residues. Germline values: CDR1 SGHNT, CDR2 YENEEA. The CDR3 nucleotides are TGTGCCAGCAGCTTAGGCGGACCAATCGATGAGCAGTTCTTC. Encoded protein: CASSLGGPIDEQFF. Together with reference TRBV11-3 and TRBJ2-1, the CDR3 gives the full variable domain: EAGVVQSPRYKIIEKKQPVAFWCNPISGHNTLYWYLQNLGQGPELLIRYENEEAVDDSQLPKDRFSAERLKGVDSTLKIQPAELGDSAVYLCASSLGGPIDEQFFGPGTRLTVL.

A remark on this clonotype: A much larger clone differs from this one at a single base, so this may be a read error. In nucleotides, the CDR3 is TGCGGCGTTGTGACTAGTAGGAGCACAGATACGCAGTATTTT. It specifies CGVVTSRSTDTQYF. This rearrangement joins TRBV29-1 to TRBJ2-3, with D possibly matching TRBD2 (6 bases). Germline CDR1 is SQVTM and CDR2 is ANQGSEA. This CDR3 has 14 residues.

The chain has TRBV6-1 and TRBJ1-2, with 8 bases fitting TRBD1. After removal of 4 bases from V and 6 bases from J, the junction contained 4 bases not matched to a gene. Germline lookup yields CDR1 MNHNS and CDR2 SASEGT. CDR3 length equals 13 residues. CDR3 in DNA: TGTGCCAGCAGTGCGGACAGGGTAGATGGCTACACCTTC. It yields the protein CASSADRVDGYTF.

This clonotype occurred a few times. The genes are TRBV12-3 or TRBV12-4 and TRBJ1-1; D is uncertain. V was clipped by 5 bases and J by 0 bases, with 16 bases between them. The CDR3 sequence is 16 residues long. The CDR3: CASSPGNGELNTEAFF. The CDR3 DNA is TGTGCCAGCAGTCCCGGGAACGGGGAGCTGAACACTGAAGCTTTCTTT.

This clonotype has a handful of counts. V gene TRBV27 combines with J gene TRBJ2-1, with 7 nucleotides matching TRBD2. From germline, CDR1 is MNHEY and CDR2 SMNVEV (reference sequence). This CDR3 has 14 residues. With V trimmed by 3 bases and J by 4 bases, 3 bases remained unmatched. In DNA form, the CDR3 reads TGTGCCAGCAGTTTCGGTAGCGGGTACAATGAGCAGTTCTTC. This codes for CASSFGSGYNEQFF.

This clonotype was observed a few times. J is TRBJ1-2 and V is TRBV5-1, with D perhaps TRBD1 (5 bases). The V and J ends lost 4 bases and 4 bases respectively, with 17 bases between them. The germline V gene has CDR1 SGHRS and CDR2 YFSETQ. The CDR3 loop spans 15 amino acids. For the CDR3, the DNA is TGCGCCAGCAGCCCGCAGGGATACCCTCTCTATGGCTACACCTTC. It encodes CASSPQGYPLYGYTF.

The chain employs TRBV5-1 and TRBJ2-1; 11 bases agree with TRBD2. The CDR3 totals 17 residues. Germline V CDR1 and CDR2: SGHRS, YFSETQ. The V and J ends lost 7 bases and 9 bases, in that order; junction bases with no gene match: 18. The CDR3 spells CASGLVWTSGFESEQFF. The CDR3 DNA is TGCGCCAGCGGCCTCGTTTGGACTAGCGGGTTTGAGAGTGAGCAGTTCTTC.

The rearrangement links TRBV27 to TRBJ2-7, with 9 bases lining up with TRBD2. The J call is in doubt because the DNA end fits TRBJ2-5 better. CDR1 MNHEY and CDR2 SMNVEV come from the germline V gene (reference sequence). The CDR3 totals 14 residues. CDR3 region: CASSLSSGRQTQYF. The DNA of the CDR3 is TGTGCCAGCAGTTTATCTAGCGGGAGACAGACCCAGTACTTC.

The rearrangement uses TRBV20-1 and TRBJ2-7; maybe TRBD2 (6 bases). Trimming cost V 1 base and J 1 base, with 11 bases left between them. Germline assignment: CDR1 DFQATT and CDR2 SNEGSKA (reference sequence). The CDR3 is 14 residues long. The CDR3 bases are TGCAGTGCTAGAGCGGGGGAGATTTCCTACGAGCAGTACTTC. This codes for CSARAGEISYEQYF.

The chain couples TRBV7-3 to TRBJ2-7; 7 nucleotides agree with TRBD2. V lost 3 bases to trimming and J lost 4 bases; unmatched junction nucleotides: 9. Looked up from germline, CDR1 is SGHTA and CDR2 is FQGTGA. The CDR3 has 15 residues. CDR3 sequence: CASSLGASGPYEQYF. The CDR3 nucleotides read TGTGCCAGCAGCTTGGGAGCTAGCGGCCCGTACGAGCAGTACTTC.

This clonotype was counted only a few times. J is TRBJ2-3 and V is TRBV5-1; D unresolved. Germline V lookup: CDR1 SGHRS, CDR2 YFSETQ. The CDR3 runs 12 residues. The V end lost 4 bases, the J end lost 11 bases, and 14 bases lay between the germline ends. This chain's CDR3 is CASSTMGLGQYF. The CDR3 bases are TGCGCCAGCAGCACCATGGGCTTGGGGCAGTATTTT.

V and J are TRBV20-1 and TRBJ2-7, with 8 bases aligning to TRBD1. With the DNA end fitting TRBJ2-5 better, the J assignment may be wrong. The CDR3 has 13 amino acids. Germline lookup yields CDR1 DFQATT and CDR2 SNEGSKA (reference sequence). The CDR3, as DNA: TGCAGTGCTAGTACAGGGGGGAGAGAGACCCAGTACTTC. It codes for CSASTGGRETQYF.

The rearrangement uses TRBV4-1 and TRBJ1-2; D is unclear. Trimming shortened V by 4 bases and J by 6 bases, and 24 bases separated the two germline ends. This CDR3 contains 17 residues. Germline lookup yields CDR1 MGHRA and CDR2 YSYEKL. The CDR3 bases are TGCGCCAGCAGCCTCCTAGGTGGGCGCTCCGGCGGCGATGGCTACACCTTC. Amino acid sequence: CASSLLGGRSGGDGYTF.

In its sample, this clonotype was seen a few times. This chain links TRBV4-3 with TRBJ2-1; tentative D call: TRBD2 (6 bases). Germline assignment: CDR1 LGHNA and CDR2 YSLEER. Trimming took off 1 base at V and 6 bases at J, with 13 bases between the two ends. CDR3 length: 15 residues. CDR3 DNA: TGCGCCAGCAGCCAAGGTCCGGGAGCTCTCAATGAGCAGTTCTTC. Its translation is CASSQGPGALNEQFF.

This clonotype has more than one count but fewer than ten. The chain employs TRBV4-2 and TRBJ2-1; 16 nucleotides agree with TRBD2. The CDR3 sequence is 17 residues long. CDR1 and CDR2 from the germline V gene are LGHNA and YNFKEQ. Germline trimming cut 0 bases from V and 7 bases from J; bases unmatched to any gene: 3. CDR3 DNA: TGTGCCAGCAGCCAAGATGCGGGACTAGCGGGAGGGAATGAGCAGTTCTTC. Translating gives CASSQDAGLAGGNEQFF.

This clonotype occurred a few times. The rearrangement links TRBV24-1 to TRBJ2-1; no clear D. Looked up from germline, CDR1 is KGHDR and CDR2 is SFDVKD. Trimming removed 7 bases from V and 6 bases from J, with 6 bases in between. The CDR3 covers 11 residues. The chain's CDR3 is CATRRGNEQFF. DNA of the CDR3: TGTGCCACCAGGAGAGGCAATGAGCAGTTCTTC.

The rearrangement uses TRBV9 and TRBJ1-1; TRBD1 is a possible D gene (5 bases). V lost 3 bases and J 1 base, leaving 13 bases between the germline ends. CDR1 and CDR2 from the germline V gene are SGDLS and YYNGEE. The CDR3 contains 15 residues. The CDR3: CASSADRIGNTEAFF. CDR3 sequence (DNA): TGTGCCAGCAGCGCAGACAGAATTGGGAACACTGAAGCTTTCTTT.

The chain links TRBV20-1 to TRBJ2-1, with D maybe TRBD1 (6 bases). With the DNA end fitting TRBJ2-7 better, the J assignment may be wrong. CDR1 is DFQATT, CDR2 SNEGSKA, per germline (reference sequence). The length of the CDR3 is 13 residues. The CDR3: CSARPLGGGEQYF. The CDR3 DNA reads as TGCAGTGCTAGACCCTTAGGGGGTGGTGAGCAGTACTTC.